Reported below is one T cell receptor beta chain. Its antigen is not known. Full-length variable regions came from constant-region reverse primers plus semi-nested Nested Universal Primer A PCR. TCRdb ran MiXCR on the 5' RACE reads and lists one entry per CDR3 protein. The data contain around 30,000 distinct CDR3 sequences, 27% of them singletons. Study findings and constraints: Tumor Treg TCRs overlapped most with tumor naive CD4+ cells. Tumor memory CD4+ T cell TCR gene usage clustered with blood and lymph node memory CD4+ cells and lymph node naive CD4+ cells.

The CDR3 length is 14 residues. Trimming removed 1 base from V and 3 bases from J, with 10 bases in between. Germline values: CDR1 SGHVS, CDR2 FQNEAQ. Treg sorting used a CD4+CD25+CD127-/low gate. Material: tumor-infiltrating Tregs sorted from the breast tumor. The clonotype was recovered from a female donor with breast cancer. The J gene is TRBJ2-7, the V gene TRBV7-8; maybe TRBD1 (6 bases). DNA for the CDR3: TGTGCCAGCAGCTTAGGCAGGGGCAGCTACGAGCAGTACTTC. Amino acids: CASSLGRGSYEQYF.